This record looks at one TCR beta chain sequence and its context. Its antigen is undetermined. The sample is drawn from a study of T-cell memory formation after mild COVID-19. TCRdb passed the 5' RACE reads through MiXCR, listing each CDR3 protein once. The sample consists of 250,000 to 300,000 distinct CDR3 sequences, around 15% of them appearing once. Study outcomes and limitations: CD4/CD8 balance held among clones contracting day 15 to 85, and later expanders leaned CD4+. Chiefly within CM and EM were the contracting CD4+ clones; CD8+ ones were within EMRA.

Sequencing was done on a sample of PBMCs or a T cell subset sorted from them (not recorded which). The clonotype comes from a man aged 18 to 35 who had mild COVID-19 (a few samples of this study predate the infection). Cell type and time point are not known.

Written as DNA, the CDR3 is TGTGCCAGCAGCTTAGTGAAGGCTAGCGGGGACACAGATACGCAGTATTTT. It encodes CASSLVKASGDTDTQYF. The gene calls are TRBV7-2 and TRBJ2-3; 9 bases agree with TRBD2. Germline assignment: CDR1 SGHTA and CDR2 FQGNSA. The CDR3 totals 17 residues. The V and J ends lost 1 base and 2 bases, in that order; junction bases with no gene match: 7.